The 26 T cell receptor beta chains below were found in one sample sequenced in a study of blood T cell repertoires in COVID-19. Clones were sequenced by immunoSEQ multiplex PCR, and TCRdb holds only the in-frame ones, with some missing. The data hold more than 90,000 clones, with approximately 80% observed a single time. The material sequenced was peripheral blood. These receptors were taken from a woman in her seventies with acute or convalescent COVID-19.

The sample holds many counts of this clone. This sequence joins TRBV10-2 and TRBJ2-7; 7 bases match TRBD1. The CDR3 has 16 amino acids. V lost 3 bases, J lost 0 bases, and 8 bases stayed unmatched. CDR1 WSHSY and CDR2 SAAADI come from the germline V gene. The CDR3 nucleotides are TGCGCCAGCAGTGATTTAAGGGGGCGTAGCTCCTACGAGCAGTACTTC. Protein: CASSDLRGRSSYEQYF.

The V call is TRBV14, the J call TRBJ1-2; 7 bases align to TRBD1. This CDR3 comprises 13 residues. The germline gives CDR1 SGHDN, CDR2 FVKESK. The trim removed 4 bases at V and 9 bases at J, leaving 8 bases unmatched. CDR3 coding DNA: TGTGCCAGCAGCCTCTACAGGGGAATGAGCTACACCTTC. Its protein is CASSLYRGMSYTF.

V usage is TRBV7-9 and J usage is TRBJ1-3; tentative D call: TRBD1 (6 bases). This CDR3 is built from 15 residues. Trimming stripped 0 bases from V and 3 bases from J, with 9 bases between. CDR1 and CDR2 from the germline V gene are SEHNR and FQNEAQ (reference sequence). CDR3 amino acids: CASSLAAGDGNTIYF. CDR3 coding DNA: TGTGCCAGCAGCTTAGCCGCAGGGGATGGAAACACCATATATTTT.

This chain uses TRBV10-3 with TRBJ1-2, with 7 bases matching TRBD1. V gave up 4 bases and J gave up 8 bases; unmatched junction bases: 13. The CDR3 is 15 amino acids. Germline V gives CDR1 ENHRY, CDR2 SYGVKD. The CDR3 is CAISGRTGPQWGYTF. The CDR3 DNA reads as TGTGCCATCAGTGGGCGGACAGGCCCCCAATGGGGCTACACCTTC.

The rearrangement joins TRBV19 to TRBJ2-5, with D perhaps TRBD2 (7 bases). V was pared by 5 bases and J by 2 bases, with 12 bases between. CDR1 and CDR2 from the germline V gene are LNHDA and SQIVND (reference sequence). This CDR3 is built from 14 residues. The CDR3 bases are TGTGCCAGTAGTGTCGCGGGGGCTCAAGAGACCCAGTACTTC. Protein product: CASSVAGAQETQYF.

This clone showed up just a few times. CDR3 bases: TGTGCCACCAAACCCAGATGGAGGGACAATGAGCAGTTCTTC. Protein sequence: CATKPRWRDNEQFF. V is TRBV2 and J is TRBJ2-1; perhaps TRBD2 as D (6 bases). Trimming pared 10 bases from V and 5 bases from J, leaving 18 bases between. Germline V gene data show CDR1 as SNHLY and CDR2 as FYNNEI. The length of the CDR3 is 14 residues. Filled out from reference TRBV2 and TRBJ2-1, the complete variable domain reads EPEVTQTPSHQVTQMGQEVILRCVPISNHLYFYWYRQILGQKVEFLVSFYNNEISEKSEIFDDQFSVERPDGSNFTLKIRSTKLEDSAMYFCATKPRWRDNEQFFGPGTRLTVL.

The chain carries TRBV5-1 and TRBJ2-7; 9 nucleotides align to TRBD2. CDR1 and CDR2 (germline): SGHRS, YFSETQ. CDR3 size: 15 residues. V lost 5 bases to trimming and J lost 3 bases; unmatched junction nucleotides: 9. Here the CDR3 reads CASSPSTSGVYEQYF. For the CDR3, the DNA is TGCGCCAGCAGTCCTTCGACTAGCGGAGTCTACGAGCAGTACTTC. The variable domain in full, with the rest retrieved from reference TRBV5-1 and TRBJ2-7, is KAGVTQTPRYLIKTRGQQVTLSCSPISGHRSVSWYQQTPGQGLQFLFEYFSETQRNKGNFPGRFSGRQFSNSRSEMNVSTLELGDSALYLCASSPSTSGVYEQYFGPGTRLTVT.

V and J are TRBV5-1 and TRBJ2-1; TRBD1 aligns across 9 bases. Germline V lookup: CDR1 SGHRS, CDR2 YFSETQ. The CDR3 spans 20 residues. J lost 7 bases, V lost 0 bases, and 20 bases had no gene match. Here the CDR3 DNA reads TGCGCCAGCAGCTTGGGACGCCGAAACTACAGGGGGCGCGAGGATAATGAGCAGTTCTTC. This codes for CASSLGRRNYRGREDNEQFF.

J is TRBJ2-2 and V is TRBV29-1; possibly TRBD1 for D (6 bases). V lost 6 bases, J lost 1 base, and 12 bases lay in between. Germline loops: CDR1 SQVTM, CDR2 ANQGSEA. The CDR3 contains 14 residues. The CDR3 is CSVGDTRNTGELFF. In nucleotides, the CDR3 is TGCAGCGTGGGGGACACAAGGAACACCGGGGAGCTGTTTTTT.

The V and J genes are TRBV7-8 and TRBJ1-1; a weak D match, TRBD1 (5 bases). Germline loops: CDR1 SGHVS, CDR2 FQNEAQ. Trimming took 4 bases from V and 4 from J, leaving 10 bases between them. This CDR3 has 13 amino acids. The CDR3 reads CASSSGGGTEAFF. In DNA, the CDR3 is TGTGCCAGCAGCTCCGGGGGAGGCACTGAAGCTTTCTTT.

Here the CDR3 DNA reads TGTGCCAGCAGTTTACCGGGAATGGGGAACACTGAAGCTTTCTTT. Encoded protein: CASSLPGMGNTEAFF. This chain links TRBV28 with TRBJ1-1; D is unresolved. The CDR3 length is 15 residues. Trimming shortened V by 2 bases and J by 1 base, and 11 bases separated the two germline ends. Germline assignment: CDR1 MDHEN and CDR2 SYDVKM. Looking up the rest from reference TRBV28 and TRBJ1-1 gives the full variable domain: DVKVTQSSRYLVKRTGEKVFLECVQDMDHENMFWYRQDPGLGLRLIYFSYDVKMKEKGDIPEGYSVSREKKERFSLILESASTNQTSMYLCASSLPGMGNTEAFFGQGTRLTVV.

CDR3 loop: CASSIERYSYNEQFF. In DNA, the CDR3 is TGTGCCAGTAGTATAGAGCGGTACTCCTACAATGAGCAGTTCTTC. The V call is TRBV19, the J call TRBJ2-1; D is ambiguous. The CDR3 contains 15 residues. V shed 0 bases and J shed 0 bases, with 6 bases lying between them. Germline CDR1 LNHDA, CDR2 SQIVND (reference sequence).

In its sample, this clone was seen once. The chain employs TRBV5-1 and TRBJ1-2, with TRBD1 identical over 9 bases. The CDR3 consists of 15 residues. The V gene's germline CDR1 is SGHRS and CDR2 YFSETQ. Trimming at V came to 4 bases and at J to 2 bases, leaving 6 bases not matched to a gene. For the CDR3, the DNA is TGCGCCAGCAGCCCGTCGGGACAGGGAAACTATGGCTACACCTTC. Its translation: CASSPSGQGNYGYTF.

The V and J genes are TRBV28 and TRBJ2-3, with D possibly TRBD2 on 6 matching bases. This CDR3 is built from 13 residues. CDR1 is MDHEN and CDR2 is SYDVKM in the germline V gene. V gave up 7 bases and J gave up 1 base, with 9 bases separating them. CDR3 nucleotides: TGTGCCAGCACCGGAGGGCGCACAGATACGCAGTATTTT. This encodes CASTGGRTDTQYF.

The chain has TRBV18 and TRBJ1-1, with 8 positions matching TRBD1. Germline V gene data show CDR1 as KGHSH and CDR2 as LQKENI. CDR3 size: 13 residues. Unmatched junction bases numbered 2, after V lost 1 base and J lost 7 bases. CDR3 amino acids: CASSPRQGIEAFF. CDR3 sequence (DNA): TGTGCCAGCTCACCACGACAGGGGATTGAAGCTTTCTTT.

This clone was counted a single time. V gene TRBV7-8 combines with J gene TRBJ1-5; D remains ambiguous. CDR1 and CDR2 (germline): SGHVS, FQNEAQ. Trimming left V 1 base short and J 3 bases short, with 7 bases between. The CDR3 loop spans 14 amino acids. The CDR3 reads CASSLVMANQPQHF. CDR3 DNA sequence: TGTGCCAGCAGCTTAGTAATGGCCAATCAGCCCCAGCATTTT.

The chain is built from TRBV29-1 and TRBJ2-5, with TRBD2 identical over 9 bases. Germline CDR1 SQVTM, CDR2 ANQGSEA. The V segment lost 5 bases and the J segment 2 bases; nucleotides outside the gene matches: 9. This CDR3 spans 15 amino acids. Written as DNA, the CDR3 is TGCAGCGTTCGCCCGGGACTAGCAGCTCAAGAGACCCAGTACTTC. It codes for CSVRPGLAAQETQYF.

The chain links TRBV5-1 to TRBJ2-2, with 16 bases matching TRBD2. Germline V gene data show CDR1 as SGHRS and CDR2 as YFSETQ. Losses at the gene ends were 4 bases for V and 6 bases for J; bases not matched to a gene: 6. This CDR3 contains 17 residues. Here the CDR3 DNA reads TGCGCCAGCAGCCCCCCGGGACTAGCGGGAGGGCCCGGGGAGCTGTTTTTT. Residues: CASSPPGLAGGPGELFF.

This chain joins TRBV7-8 and TRBJ2-7, with D hard to call. The CDR3 loop spans 13 amino acids. Germline V gives CDR1 SGHVS, CDR2 FQNEAQ. V shed 5 bases and J shed 7 bases, with 15 bases lying between them. The CDR3 DNA is TGTGCCAGCAGCCCTTCGACCCTAGGAGAGCAGTACTTC. This sequence encodes CASSPSTLGEQYF. The complete variable domain, with remaining parts taken from reference TRBV7-8 and TRBJ2-7, reads GAGVSQSPRYKVAKRGQDVALRCDPISGHVSLFWYQQALGQGPEFLTYFQNEAQLDKSGLPSDRFFAERPEGSVSTLKIQRTQQEDSAVYLCASSPSTLGEQYFGPGTRLTVT.

The V gene is TRBV28, the J gene TRBJ2-4; 8 bases are shared with TRBD2. The CDR3 is 15 residues long. CDR1 is MDHEN and CDR2 is SYDVKM in the germline V gene. With 5 bases clipped from V and 3 bases from J, the junction kept 6 bases outside the gene matches. As DNA, the CDR3 is TGTGCCAGCAGTCCCGGGGGGGCGGGCAAAAACATTCAGTACTTC. Translated: CASSPGGAGKNIQYF.

This clone was observed once. CDR3: CASSSRSMNTEAFF. CDR3 nucleotide sequence: TGTGCCAGCAGCTCGCGATCTATGAACACTGAAGCTTTCTTT. The J gene is TRBJ1-1, the V gene TRBV3-1 (or the pseudogene TRBV3-2), with D unclear. V dropped 5 bases and J dropped 0 bases, with 10 bases sitting between them. The CDR3 spans 14 residues. Germline CDR1 reads LGHDT; CDR2 reads YNNKEL (reference sequence).

The J gene is TRBJ2-7, the V gene TRBV3-1 (or the pseudogene TRBV3-2); D possibly corresponds to TRBD2 (6 bases). The CDR3 is 15 amino acids. V was pared by 5 bases and J by 2 bases, with 16 bases between. CDR1 is LGHDT, CDR2 YNNKEL, per germline (reference sequence). The CDR3 region is CASSSRDSPPYEQYF. CDR3 in DNA: TGTGCCAGCAGCTCCCGGGACTCCCCCCCCTACGAGCAGTACTTC.

Details on this clone: Other DNA variants within this sample encode the same CDR3. The rearrangement uses TRBV15 and TRBJ2-1, with 11 bases fitting TRBD2. The V gene's germline CDR1 is LNHNV and CDR2 YYDKDF (reference sequence). CDR3 length: 14 residues. V lost 6 bases and J lost 2; bases outside the gene matches: 0. CDR3: CATSSGGAYNEQFF. CDR3 bases: TGTGCCACCAGTAGCGGGGGGGCCTACAATGAGCAGTTCTTC.

The genes are TRBV5-1 and TRBJ1-4, with D perhaps TRBD1 (6 bases). This CDR3 has 15 amino acids. Germline assignment: CDR1 SGHRS and CDR2 YFSETQ. The ends were cut back, 0 bases at V and 8 bases at J, with 14 bases in the middle. The CDR3 nucleotides read TGCGCCAGCAGCTTGGAGGGGGGGTTATCCGAAAAACTGTTTTTT. Its protein product is CASSLEGGLSEKLFF. Full variable domain (missing parts from reference TRBV5-1 and TRBJ1-4): KAGVTQTPRYLIKTRGQQVTLSCSPISGHRSVSWYQQTPGQGLQFLFEYFSETQRNKGNFPGRFSGRQFSNSRSEMNVSTLELGDSALYLCASSLEGGLSEKLFFGSGTQLSVL.

The chain has TRBV2 and TRBJ2-7, with TRBD2 as a possible D gene (5 bases). Germline lookup yields CDR1 SNHLY and CDR2 FYNNEI. Trimming shortened V by 6 bases and J by 6 bases, and 15 bases separated the two germline ends. The CDR3 has 13 amino acids. The CDR3 is CASRGLAIGEQYF. The DNA for the CDR3 is TGTGCCAGCAGGGGCCTAGCAATAGGCGAGCAGTACTTC.

V and J are TRBV11-3 and TRBJ2-5; tentatively, D is TRBD1 (5 bases). The germline V and J ends were trimmed by 1 base and 1 base, with 7 bases remaining between them. CDR1 and CDR2 (germline): SGHNT, YENEEA. The length of the CDR3 is 14 residues. The CDR3 here is CASSLGGTQETQYF. The CDR3 DNA reads as TGTGCCAGCAGCTTAGGGGGCACCCAAGAGACCCAGTACTTC.